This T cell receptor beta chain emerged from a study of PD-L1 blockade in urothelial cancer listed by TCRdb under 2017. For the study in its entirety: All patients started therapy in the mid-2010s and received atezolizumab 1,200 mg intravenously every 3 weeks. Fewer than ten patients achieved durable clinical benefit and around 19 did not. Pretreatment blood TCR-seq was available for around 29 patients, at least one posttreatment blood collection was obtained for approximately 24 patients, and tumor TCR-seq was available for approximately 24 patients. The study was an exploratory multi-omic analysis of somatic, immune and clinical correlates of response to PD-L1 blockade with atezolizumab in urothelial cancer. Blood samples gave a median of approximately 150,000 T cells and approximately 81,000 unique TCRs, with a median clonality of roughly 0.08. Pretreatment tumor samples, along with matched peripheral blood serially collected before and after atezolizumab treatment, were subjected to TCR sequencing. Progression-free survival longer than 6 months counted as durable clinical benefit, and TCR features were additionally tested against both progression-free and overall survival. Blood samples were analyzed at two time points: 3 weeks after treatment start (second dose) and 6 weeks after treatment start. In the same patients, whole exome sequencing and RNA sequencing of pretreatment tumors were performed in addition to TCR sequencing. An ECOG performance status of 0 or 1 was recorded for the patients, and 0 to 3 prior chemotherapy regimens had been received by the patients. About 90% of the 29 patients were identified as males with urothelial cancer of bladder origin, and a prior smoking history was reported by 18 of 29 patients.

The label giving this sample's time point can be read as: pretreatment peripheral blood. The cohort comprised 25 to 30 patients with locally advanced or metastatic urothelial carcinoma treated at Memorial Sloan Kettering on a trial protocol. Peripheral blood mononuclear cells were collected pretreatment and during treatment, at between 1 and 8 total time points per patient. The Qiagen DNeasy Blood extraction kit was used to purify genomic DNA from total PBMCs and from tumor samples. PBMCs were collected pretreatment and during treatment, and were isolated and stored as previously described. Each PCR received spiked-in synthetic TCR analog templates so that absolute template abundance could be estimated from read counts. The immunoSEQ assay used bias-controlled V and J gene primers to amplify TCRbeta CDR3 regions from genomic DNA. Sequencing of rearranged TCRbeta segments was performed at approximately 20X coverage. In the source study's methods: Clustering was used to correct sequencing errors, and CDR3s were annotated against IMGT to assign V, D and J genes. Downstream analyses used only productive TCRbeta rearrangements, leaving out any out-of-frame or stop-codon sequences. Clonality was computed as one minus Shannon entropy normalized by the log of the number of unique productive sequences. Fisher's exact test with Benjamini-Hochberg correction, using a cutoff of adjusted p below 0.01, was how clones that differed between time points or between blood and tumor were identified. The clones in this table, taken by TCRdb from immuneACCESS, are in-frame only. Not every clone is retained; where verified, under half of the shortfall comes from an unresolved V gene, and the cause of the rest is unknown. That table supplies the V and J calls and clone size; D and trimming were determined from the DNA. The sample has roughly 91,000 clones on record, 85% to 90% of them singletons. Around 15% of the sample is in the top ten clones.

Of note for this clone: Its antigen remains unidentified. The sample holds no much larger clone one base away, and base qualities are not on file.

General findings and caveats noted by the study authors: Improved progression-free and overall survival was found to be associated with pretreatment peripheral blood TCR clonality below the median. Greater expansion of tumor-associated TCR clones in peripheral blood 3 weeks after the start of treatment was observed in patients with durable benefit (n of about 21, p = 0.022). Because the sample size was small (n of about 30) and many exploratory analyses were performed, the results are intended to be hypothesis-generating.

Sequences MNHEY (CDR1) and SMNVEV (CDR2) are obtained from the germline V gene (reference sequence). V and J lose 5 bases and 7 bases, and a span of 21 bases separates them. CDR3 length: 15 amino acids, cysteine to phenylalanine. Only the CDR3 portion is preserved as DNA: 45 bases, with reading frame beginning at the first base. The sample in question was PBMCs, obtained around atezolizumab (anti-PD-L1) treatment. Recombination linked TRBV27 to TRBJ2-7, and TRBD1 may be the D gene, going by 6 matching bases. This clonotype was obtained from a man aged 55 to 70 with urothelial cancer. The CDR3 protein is CASSPRTDLATEQYF. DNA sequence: TGTGCCAGCAGTCCGAGGACAGACCTCGCTACAGAGCAGTACTTC.